This passage covers 19 T cell receptor beta chains from one sample sequenced in a study of PD-L1 blockade in urothelial cancer. Time point given: pretreatment peripheral blood. Method: immunoSEQ multiplex PCR; TCRdb's copy keeps in-frame clones and lacks some. The repertoire includes 85,000 to 95,000 clones, roughly 90% of them detected once, and roughly 0.88% sits in the top ten. Source: PBMCs, taken around atezolizumab (anti-PD-L1) treatment. These receptors all come from a woman aged 80 or older with urothelial cancer.

This sequence joins TRBV29-1 and TRBJ1-1, with 8 positions matching TRBD1. The CDR3 is 14 residues long. Germline V gene data show CDR1 as SQVTM and CDR2 as ANQGSEA. The J segment lost 4 bases and the V segment lost 4 bases, leaving 8 bases of the junction unmatched. CDR3 loop: CSVVQGAMSTEAFF. As DNA, the CDR3 is TGCAGCGTTGTTCAGGGGGCGATGAGCACTGAAGCTTTCTTT. Full variable domain (outside the CDR3, taken from reference TRBV29-1 and TRBJ1-1): SAVISQKPSRDICQRGTSLTIQCQVDSQVTMMFWYRQQPGQSLTLIATANQGSEATYESGFVIDKFPISRPNLTFSTLTVSNMSPEDSSIYLCSVVQGAMSTEAFFGQGTRLTVV.

This clone was counted between two and nine times. The V gene is TRBV7-6, the J gene TRBJ2-1; D is possibly TRBD2 (7 bases). Germline CDR1 is SGHVS and CDR2 is FNYEAQ. Trimming removed 5 bases at V and 7 bases at J, with 18 bases between. CDR3 length: 15 residues. CDR3 residues: CASSLRGGGGNEQFF. In nucleotides, the CDR3 is TGTGCCAGCAGCCTCCGTGGGGGCGGGGGTAATGAGCAGTTCTTC.

CDR3 bases: TGTGCCAGCAGCTTAGGTCGACTAGCGGGAGGTATCGGGGAGCTGTTTTTT. This codes for CASSLGRLAGGIGELFF. The rearrangement links TRBV11-2 to TRBJ2-2; TRBD2 aligns across 13 bases. V shed 1 base and J 7 bases; nucleotides not matched to a gene: 6. This CDR3 contains 17 residues. The germline V gene has CDR1 SGHAT and CDR2 FQNNGV.

The rearrangement joins TRBV6-1 to TRBJ2-5; TRBD2 matches at 9 bases. The germline V gene encodes CDR1 MNHNS and CDR2 SASEGT. After removal of 3 bases from V and 5 bases from J, the junction contained 7 bases not matched to a gene. The CDR3 extends over 15 amino acids. The CDR3 nucleotides are TGTGCCAGCAGTGATGGTACTAGCGGGTCTGAGACCCAGTACTTC. It specifies CASSDGTSGSETQYF.

This clone was seen a single time. The chain carries TRBV5-1 and TRBJ2-3, with 13 positions matching TRBD2. CDR3 length equals 16 residues. Germline V gene sequence: CDR1 SGHRS, CDR2 YFSETQ. V was pared by 1 base and J by 3 bases, with 2 bases of the junction left unmatched. Written as DNA, the CDR3 is TGCGCCAGCAGCTTGATGGGACTAGCGGGAACAGATACGCAGTATTTT. It encodes CASSLMGLAGTDTQYF.

The V call is TRBV7-2, the J call TRBJ2-1; TRBD2 agrees at 11 bases. In germline, CDR1 is SGHTA, CDR2 FQGNSA. The CDR3 totals 16 residues. V lost 5 bases and J lost 7; bases outside the gene matches: 10. The CDR3 nucleotides read TGTGCCAGCAGCCAGACCACTAGCGGGAGTAGGAATGAGCAGTTCTTC. Protein product: CASSQTTSGSRNEQFF. The variable domain in full, completed from reference TRBV7-2 and TRBJ2-1, reads GAGVSQSPSNKVTEKGKDVELRCDPISGHTALYWYRQSLGQGLEFLIYFQGNSAPDKSGLPSDRFSAERTGGSVSTLTIQRTQQEDSAVYLCASSQTTSGSRNEQFFGPGTRLTVL.

The V call is TRBV2, the J call TRBJ1-3; 8 bases align to TRBD1. Germline CDR1 reads SNHLY; CDR2 reads FYNNEI. Unmatched junction bases numbered 11, after V lost 7 bases and J lost 0 bases. The CDR3 contains 17 residues. In DNA, the CDR3 is TGTGCCAGCACCTTCCGGGACAGGTCCTTCTCTGGAAACACCATATATTTT. Protein sequence: CASTFRDRSFSGNTIYF.

A remark on this clone: One end of the junction varies from germline; a read error may be responsible. The chain combines TRBV6-1 with TRBJ2-1; possibly TRBD2 for D (8 bases). This CDR3 has 12 residues. Looked up from germline, CDR1 is MNHNS and CDR2 is SASEGT. This chain's CDR3 is CATTSGGGRRVF. The CDR3 DNA reads as TGTGCCACTACTAGCGGAGGGGGCCGTAGGGTCTTC.

This clone was observed a single time. Here the CDR3 reads CASSFAQRGDSTNTGELFF. DNA for the CDR3: TGTGCCAGCAGCTTTGCGCAAAGAGGGGACAGCACTAACACCGGGGAGCTGTTTTTT. This rearrangement joins TRBV12-1 to TRBJ2-2; the table's D call, TRBD1, has no DNA check behind it. TRBV12-1 is a known pseudogene. The CDR3 runs to 19 residues.

V is TRBV10-2 and J is TRBJ2-5; tentative D call: TRBD2 (5 bases). This CDR3 spans 13 amino acids. Trimming took 2 bases from V and 2 from J, leaving 6 bases between them. Germline V gene sequence: CDR1 WSHSY, CDR2 SAAADI. CDR3 region: CASSETGQETQYF. CDR3 nucleotide sequence: TGCGCCAGCAGTGAGACGGGGCAAGAGACCCAGTACTTC.

CDR3 coding DNA: TGTGTCAGAAGCCCCGTAGGGACAGGGGTGGGCACTGAAGCTTTCTTT. It encodes CVRSPVGTGVGTEAFF. The chain employs TRBV7-5 and TRBJ1-1; the table's D call TRBD1 went unverified against the DNA. TRBV7-5 is assigned pseudogene status. CDR3 size: 16 residues.

The rearrangement links TRBV28 to TRBJ2-7, with 8 bases identical to TRBD2. The germline V gene encodes CDR1 MDHEN and CDR2 SYDVKM. The CDR3 loop spans 22 amino acids. With V trimmed by 3 bases and J by 4 bases, 29 bases remained unmatched. The CDR3 region has the DNA TGTGCCAGCAGTTTGACCCGACTTTGGGGAGCTAGCGGGCACCCTTCTGGGTACGAGCAGTACTTC. It translates to CASSLTRLWGASGHPSGYEQYF.

CDR3 amino acids: CASSFGLAGGPIAWEQFF. CDR3 coding DNA: TGCGCCAGCAGCTTCGGACTAGCGGGAGGGCCAATCGCTTGGGAGCAGTTCTTC. The V gene is TRBV5-1, the J gene TRBJ2-1; TRBD2 matches at 15 bases. Germline trimming cut 2 bases from V and 10 bases from J; bases unmatched to any gene: 13. Germline CDR1 is SGHRS and CDR2 is YFSETQ. This CDR3 contains 18 residues.

The chain has TRBV6-1 and TRBJ2-3; the D gene is possibly TRBD1 (6 bases). Trimming left V 4 bases short and J 0 bases short, with 8 bases between. Looked up from germline, CDR1 is MNHNS and CDR2 is SASEGT. The length of the CDR3 is 14 residues. The DNA for the CDR3 is TGTGCCAGCAGTGGGACAGAAAGCACAGATACGCAGTATTTT. Protein product: CASSGTESTDTQYF.

In nucleotides, the CDR3 is TGTGCCGCGGGGGCAGACGAGCAGTACTTC. This translates into CAAGADEQYF. The chain uses TRBV28 and TRBJ2-7; possibly TRBD2 for D (7 bases). Germline V gives CDR1 MDHEN, CDR2 SYDVKM. V was clipped by 11 bases and J by 5 bases, with 10 bases between them. The CDR3 runs 10 residues.

The chain links TRBV7-8 to TRBJ2-7; TRBD2 is a possible D gene (6 bases). V lost 3 bases and J lost 1, with 7 bases in between. Germline V gives CDR1 SGHVS, CDR2 FQNEAQ. The CDR3 sequence is 13 residues long. As DNA, the CDR3 is TGTGCCAGCAGCTTCGGAGGGTCCTACGAGCAGTACTTC. Translation: CASSFGGSYEQYF. Looking up the rest from reference TRBV7-8 and TRBJ2-7 gives the full variable domain: GAGVSQSPRYKVAKRGQDVALRCDPISGHVSLFWYQQALGQGPEFLTYFQNEAQLDKSGLPSDRFFAERPEGSVSTLKIQRTQQEDSAVYLCASSFGGSYEQYFGPGTRLTVT.

This chain connects TRBV28 to TRBJ1-2; D might be TRBD1 (6 bases). CDR1 and CDR2 from the germline V gene are MDHEN and SYDVKM. The CDR3 covers 12 residues. Trimming removed 7 bases at V and 6 bases at J, with 12 bases between. CDR3 sequence reads: CASTWGRNGYTF. CDR3 sequence (DNA): TGTGCCAGCACCTGGGGGCGGAATGGCTACACCTTC.

The genes are TRBV27 and TRBJ2-7; 10 bases fit TRBD2. V lost 2 bases to trimming and J lost 2 bases; unmatched junction nucleotides: 3. This CDR3 comprises 15 residues. Germline CDR1 and CDR2: MNHEY and SMNVEV (reference sequence). CDR3 sequence (DNA): TGTGCCAGCAGTTTAAGAAGCGGGAGGGCCTACGAGCAGTACTTC. Encoded protein: CASSLRSGRAYEQYF.

V and J are TRBV7-3 and TRBJ1-1; the match to TRBD1 covers 7 bases. V was pared by 4 bases and J by 8 bases, with 7 bases of the junction left unmatched. Germline values: CDR1 SGHTA, CDR2 FQGTGA. The CDR3 is made up of 13 amino acids. In nucleotides, the CDR3 is TGTGCCAGCAGCTACCGGGACAGCGGAGAAGCTTTCTTT. Translation: CASSYRDSGEAFF.